The 6 T cell receptor beta chains listed next were all sequenced from one sample in a study of early T cells in non-severe SARS-CoV-2 infection. TCRdb reanalysed the 5' RACE reads using MiXCR and keeps one entry per CDR3 protein. This table has over 15,000 distinct CDR3 sequences, approximately 5.4% appearing once. Sequenced input: whole blood. These receptors were collected from an adult who was a healthcare worker with PCR-confirmed SARS-CoV-2 infection or an uninfected control (not recorded which).

In this sample, this clonotype turned up many times. The V gene is TRBV6-5, the J gene TRBJ1-1, with TRBD1 matching over 8 bases. The CDR3 extends over 11 amino acids. Trimming at V came to 8 bases and at J to 5 bases, leaving 1 base not matched to a gene. Per the germline V gene, CDR1 is MNHEY and CDR2 is SVGAGI. The CDR3: CASRTGTEAFF. Written as DNA, the CDR3 is TGTGCCAGCCGGACAGGGACTGAAGCTTTCTTT.

By frequency in the sample, this clonotype is medium-sized (0.01 to 0.1%). The chain has TRBV7-2 and TRBJ2-5; no firm D call. V shed 0 bases and J shed 5 bases, with 13 bases lying between them. The CDR3 runs to 15 residues. From germline, CDR1 is SGHTA and CDR2 FQGNSA. CDR3 amino acids: CASSLASRHGETQYF. DNA for the CDR3: TGTGCCAGCAGCTTAGCGTCCAGGCACGGGGAGACCCAGTACTTC.

This clonotype has a single count. A much larger clone lies a single base off, so this may be a read error. In this CDR3 the conserved last residue, phenylalanine or tryptophan, is missing, so a read error is likely. The rearrangement uses TRBV2 and TRBJ2-3; D may be TRBD2 (6 bases). V was shortened by 10 bases and J by 5 bases, with 19 bases between the two germline ends. CDR1 and CDR2 from the germline V gene are SNHLY and FYNNEI. The length of the CDR3 is 14 residues. CDR3 sequence reads: CATPGADGGDTQYI. CDR3 coding DNA: TGTGCCACGCCGGGAGCCGATGGGGGAGATACGCAGTATATT.

This clonotype appeared many times. The rearrangement joins TRBV14 to TRBJ1-2; D is uncertain. V was pared by 1 base and J by 10 bases, with 10 bases between. Germline CDR1 and CDR2: SGHDN and FVKESK. CDR3 length equals 12 residues. CDR3 nucleotide sequence: TGTGCCAGCAGCCAAGGGACGAAGCTCTACACCTTC. It is translated as CASSQGTKLYTF.

This clonotype was detected ten times or more. The junction departs from germline at one end; a sequencing error may be responsible. The chain couples TRBV5-1 to TRBJ2-7; 8 nucleotides agree with TRBD2. Per the germline V gene, CDR1 is SGHRS and CDR2 is YFSETQ. The CDR3 extends over 15 amino acids. In DNA, the CDR3 is TGCGCCAGCCGCTTGAGTCCGGGACTAGAAGACGAGCAGTACTTC. Protein sequence: CASRLSPGLEDEQYF.

This chain joins TRBV7-9 and TRBJ2-1, with unresolved D. Looked up from germline, CDR1 is SEHNR and CDR2 is FQNEAQ (reference sequence). V was trimmed by 5 bases and J by 2 bases, leaving 10 bases between them. This CDR3 spans 14 amino acids. In DNA, the CDR3 is TGTGCCAGCAGCCCCGGACCCACCTACAATGAGCAGTTCTTC. This translates into CASSPGPTYNEQFF.